This is a list of T cell receptor beta chains from one sample in a study of blood T cells in healthy people across ages. TCRdb ran MiXCR on the 5' RACE reads and lists one entry per CDR3 protein. The profile shows around 800,000 distinct CDR3 sequences, 50% to 65% of them singletons. The material sequenced was blood. The receptors shown here come from a man older than 75 in good health. Both conserved end residues are part of each CDR3. Fields, in order: J gene, V gene, clone size, D gene, CDR3 protein, CDR3 DNA. D genes are given only for firm matches. Only some rows state a clone size, as once, few, many or a class for expanded clones.

J: TRBJ2-3
V: TRBV6-5
size: NA
D: TRBD2
CDR3: CASSSAAGVRDAYF
DNA: TGTGCCAGCAGTTCGGCAGCGGGAGTAAGAGACGCGTATTTT

J: TRBJ2-1
V: TRBV10-3
size: few
D: TRBD2
CDR3: CAIRSEREGLFF
DNA: TGTGCCATCAGATCGGAGCGGGAAGGCCTGTTCTTC

J: TRBJ1-2
V: TRBV20-1
size: once
D: NA
CDR3: CSARAGAGNLGGYTF
DNA: TGCAGTGCTAGAGCCGGAGCGGGGAATTTGGGTGGCTACACCTTC

J: TRBJ2-7
V: TRBV9
size: NA
D: NA
CDR3: CASSPWGPSYEQYF
DNA: TGTGCCAGCAGCCCCTGGGGACCCTCCTACGAGCAGTACTTC

J: TRBJ2-4
V: TRBV5-1
size: NA
D: TRBD1
CDR3: CASSFSQGASIGNIQYF
DNA: TGCGCCAGCAGCTTTTCACAGGGGGCCTCAATCGGAAACATTCAGTACTTC

J: TRBJ1-5
V: TRBV20-1
size: NA
D: NA
CDR3: CSARSEEYSNQPQHF
DNA: TGCAGTGCTAGGTCGGAGGAGTATAGCAATCAGCCCCAGCATTTT

J: TRBJ2-3
V: TRBV7-2
size: few
D: TRBD2
CDR3: CASSLVGVQAGDTQYF
DNA: TGTGCCAGCAGCTTAGTTGGGGTTCAAGCGGGGGATACGCAGTATTTT

J: TRBJ1-2
V: TRBV20-1
size: few
D: NA
CDR3: CSVVADYGYTF
DNA: TGCAGTGTTGTCGCGGACTATGGCTACACCTTC

J: TRBJ2-7
V: TRBV10-3
size: NA
D: TRBD2
CDR3: CAISGASGEQYF
DNA: TGTGCCATCAGTGGGGCTAGCGGCGAGCAGTACTTC

J: TRBJ2-1
V: TRBV24-1
size: NA
D: NA
CDR3: CATMGQNSYNEQFF
DNA: TGTGCCACCATGGGGCAGAACTCCTACAATGAGCAGTTCTTC

J: TRBJ2-7
V: TRBV20-1
size: few
D: NA
CDR3: CSARKENPYEQYF
DNA: TGCAGTGCTAGAAAAGAGAACCCCTACGAGCAGTACTTC

J: TRBJ2-7
V: TRBV30
size: NA
D: NA
CDR3: CAIWQAYEQYF
DNA: TGTGCTATCTGGCAAGCCTACGAGCAGTACTTC

J: TRBJ1-2
V: TRBV2
size: NA
D: NA
CDR3: CASSVPASYGYTF
DNA: TGTGCCAGCAGTGTACCTGCGTCTTATGGCTACACCTTC

J: TRBJ2-1
V: TRBV7-2
size: few
D: TRBD2
CDR3: CASSLARTSGRLRGEQFF
DNA: TGTGCCAGCAGCTTAGCTCGGACTAGCGGGAGGCTCCGGGGTGAGCAGTTCTTC

J: TRBJ2-1
V: TRBV29-1
size: NA
D: TRBD1
CDR3: CSVWKTGGYNEQFF
DNA: TGTAGCGTCTGGAAGACAGGGGGCTACAATGAGCAGTTCTTC

J: TRBJ2-3
V: TRBV29-1
size: few
D: TRBD2
CDR3: CSVAGREAQMRDTQYF
DNA: TGCAGCGTCGCCGGGCGGGAGGCCCAAATGCGAGATACGCAGTATTTT

J: TRBJ2-4
V: TRBV29-1
size: few
D: NA
CDR3: CSVEGDILPPSEQYF
DNA: TGCAGCGTTGAAGGCGACATTCTCCCTCCTAGTGAGCAGTACTTC

J: TRBJ2-7
V: TRBV6-5
size: NA
D: NA
CDR3: CASSYWRGGEQYF
DNA: TGTGCCAGCAGTTACTGGCGGGGCGGCGAGCAGTACTTC

J: TRBJ2-1
V: TRBV5-1
size: NA
D: TRBD1
CDR3: CASQQGAGYNEQFF
DNA: TGCGCCAGCCAACAGGGGGCTGGCTACAATGAGCAGTTCTTC

J: TRBJ1-2
V: TRBV20-1
size: NA
D: TRBD1
CDR3: CSALETGNYGYTF
DNA: TGCAGTGCCCTAGAGACAGGGAACTATGGCTACACCTTC

J: TRBJ2-1
V: TRBV20-1
size: NA
D: TRBD2
CDR3: CSAEVPSGITYNEQFF
DNA: TGCAGTGCTGAAGTTCCTAGCGGCATAACCTACAATGAGCAGTTCTTC

J: TRBJ1-1
V: TRBV28
size: many
D: NA
CDR3: CASSPPDTAPEAFF
DNA: TGTGCCAGCAGTCCCCCAGATACGGCCCCTGAAGCTTTCTTT

J: TRBJ2-6
V: TRBV24-1
size: NA
D: NA
CDR3: CATSDPTESGANVLTF
DNA: TGTGCCACCAGTGACCCGACAGAATCTGGGGCCAACGTCCTGACTTTC

J: TRBJ2-5
V: TRBV15
size: few
D: NA
CDR3: CATSYDSLARETQYF
DNA: TGTGCCACCAGCTACGACAGCCTAGCCCGAGAGACCCAGTACTTC

J: TRBJ2-7
V: TRBV10-3
size: few
D: TRBD1
CDR3: CAIRETGTSYEQYF
DNA: TGTGCCATCAGGGAGACAGGGACCTCCTACGAGCAGTACTTC

J: TRBJ2-7
V: TRBV10-3
size: NA
D: TRBD1
CDR3: CAISEIDREVAEQYF
DNA: TGTGCCATCAGTGAGATCGACAGGGAAGTCGCCGAGCAGTACTTC

J: TRBJ2-1
V: TRBV9
size: NA
D: NA
CDR3: CASSVGLRNEQFF
DNA: TGTGCCAGCAGCGTAGGGCTCAGGAATGAGCAGTTCTTC

J: TRBJ2-1
V: TRBV5-1
size: NA
D: NA
CDR3: CASSLERGRSEQFF
DNA: TGCGCCAGCAGCTTAGAAAGGGGTCGGAGTGAGCAGTTCTTC

J: TRBJ2-1
V: TRBV7-8
size: NA
D: NA
CDR3: CASSPHERGRNEQFF
DNA: TGTGCCAGCAGCCCCCACGAAAGGGGACGTAATGAGCAGTTCTTC

J: TRBJ2-7
V: TRBV10-3
size: NA
D: NA
CDR3: CVISEGGPPPYEQYF
DNA: TGTGTCATCAGTGAGGGCGGCCCCCCCCCCTACGAGCAGTACTTC

J: TRBJ1-2
V: TRBV15
size: NA
D: NA
CDR3: CATSRDEGTQNYGYTF
DNA: TGTGCCACCAGCAGAGACGAAGGCACACAGAACTATGGCTACACCTTC

J: TRBJ2-4
V: TRBV9
size: once
D: NA
CDR3: CAGSQSGQGNIQYF
DNA: TGTGCCGGCAGCCAGAGCGGGCAGGGAAACATTCAGTACTTC

J: TRBJ2-1
V: TRBV24-1
size: NA
D: NA
CDR3: CATSGDYNEQFF
DNA: TGTGCCACCAGTGGGGACTACAATGAGCAGTTCTTC

J: TRBJ2-1
V: TRBV20-1
size: NA
D: TRBD1
CDR3: CSAAGDRGNEQFF
DNA: TGCAGTGCGGCCGGGGACAGGGGCAATGAGCAGTTCTTC

J: TRBJ1-1
V: TRBV2
size: NA
D: NA
CDR3: CASSKRQVMNTEAFF
DNA: TGTGCCAGCAGTAAACGACAGGTCATGAACACTGAAGCTTTCTTT

J: TRBJ1-3
V: TRBV12-5
size: NA
D: NA
CDR3: CASGLGGLGGNTIYF
DNA: TGTGCTAGTGGTTTGGGGGGGCTTGGCGGAAACACCATATATTTT

J: TRBJ1-1
V: TRBV5-1
size: NA
D: NA
CDR3: CASSLGSGVMNTEAFF
DNA: TGCGCCAGCAGCTTGGGATCCGGGGTGATGAACACTGAAGCTTTCTTT

J: TRBJ2-1
V: TRBV20-1
size: NA
D: NA
CDR3: CSAGEYRVDYNEQFF
DNA: TGCAGTGCTGGGGAATACAGAGTAGACTACAATGAGCAGTTCTTC

J: TRBJ2-3
V: TRBV9
size: NA
D: TRBD2
CDR3: CASSVGTSFWGSPDTQYF
DNA: TGTGCCAGCAGCGTCGGGACTAGCTTTTGGGGGTCGCCAGATACGCAGTATTTT

J: TRBJ1-6
V: TRBV5-1
size: NA
D: NA
CDR3: CASSLRRANNSPLHF
DNA: TGCGCCAGCAGCTTACGCAGGGCAAATAATTCACCCCTCCACTTT

J: TRBJ1-5
V: TRBV10-3
size: NA
D: TRBD1
CDR3: CAIGITGGNQPQHF
DNA: TGTGCCATCGGAATCACAGGGGGCAATCAGCCCCAGCATTTT

J: TRBJ2-7
V: TRBV20-1
size: NA
D: NA
CDR3: CSAPLDEQYF
DNA: TGCAGTGCGCCGTTGGACGAGCAGTACTTC

J: TRBJ2-7
V: TRBV29-1
size: NA
D: TRBD2
CDR3: CSVEGGRSYEQYF
DNA: TGCAGCGTTGAAGGCGGGAGATCTTACGAGCAGTACTTC

J: TRBJ1-1
V: TRBV4-1
size: NA
D: NA
CDR3: CASSLSKGTEAFF
DNA: TGCGCCAGCAGCTTAAGCAAGGGCACTGAAGCTTTCTTT

J: TRBJ2-5
V: TRBV6-1
size: NA
D: TRBD1
CDR3: CASTLNGQGSTETQYF
DNA: TGTGCCAGCACCTTAAATGGACAGGGAAGTACAGAGACCCAGTACTTC

J: TRBJ2-1
V: TRBV7-9
size: many
D: TRBD2
CDR3: CASIPPGQRSLAGPYGQFF
DNA: TGTGCCAGCATCCCGCCGGGACAGCGGAGTCTAGCGGGACCCTATGGGCAGTTCTTC

J: TRBJ2-1
V: TRBV5-1
size: few
D: NA
CDR3: CASSPGLLSYNEQFF
DNA: TGCGCCAGCAGCCCCGGACTCCTCTCCTACAATGAGCAGTTCTTC

J: TRBJ1-4
V: TRBV29-1
size: few
D: NA
CDR3: CSVRGLQTNEKLFF
DNA: TGCAGCGTTCGCGGACTGCAAACTAATGAAAAACTGTTTTTT

J: TRBJ2-5
V: TRBV20-1
size: NA
D: NA
CDR3: CSASGADGFGETQYF
DNA: TGCAGTGCTAGTGGAGCGGACGGTTTCGGGGAGACCCAGTACTTC

J: TRBJ1-4
V: TRBV16
size: NA
D: NA
CDR3: CASSHGGELFF
DNA: TGTGCCAGCAGCCATGGAGGGGAACTGTTTTTT

J: TRBJ2-2
V: TRBV7-3
size: once
D: NA
CDR3: CASSLPGGENTGELFF
DNA: TGTGCCAGCAGCCTTCCCGGAGGGGAGAACACCGGGGAGCTGTTTTTT

J: TRBJ2-7
V: TRBV7-3
size: NA
D: TRBD2
CDR3: CASSLMGGGVNEQYF
DNA: TGTGCCAGCAGCTTAATGGGGGGAGGGGTGAATGAGCAGTACTTC

J: TRBJ1-1
V: TRBV9
size: NA
D: NA
CDR3: CASSVGQGNTEVFF
DNA: NA